What follows are 14 T cell receptor beta chains derived from one specimen sequenced in a study of cytomegalovirus exposure and HLA in healthy donors. PCR used 60 Vbeta primers and 13 Jbeta primers. This table comes from immunoSEQ multiplex PCR, and its TCRdb copy is limited to in-frame clones, with some not included. The table records about 130,000 clones, more than 65% of them present only once. Sequencing used PBMCs. Receptors originate from a man aged 45-65 years in good health and CMV-seronegative.

The table lists this clone with a count of one. Distinct nucleotide sequences in the sample also encode this CDR3. The chain links TRBV9 to TRBJ2-7; 7 nucleotides line up with TRBD1. J lost 2 bases, V lost 0 bases, and 2 bases had no gene match. The CDR3 is made up of 14 amino acids. Per germline, CDR1 SGDLS and CDR2 YYNGEE. The CDR3 reads CASSVGQGTYEQYF. CDR3 nucleotide sequence: TGTGCCAGCAGCGTAGGACAGGGAACCTACGAGCAGTACTTC.

V gene TRBV5-4 combines with J gene TRBJ1-1; no firm D call. Germline loops: CDR1 SGHNT, CDR2 YYREEE (reference sequence). CDR3 length: 12 residues. V was clipped by 4 bases and J by 12 bases, with 16 bases between them. The CDR3 reads CASSPLPPTSFF. CDR3 sequence (DNA): TGTGCCAGCAGCCCCCTGCCACCGACATCTTTCTTT.

The chain has TRBV4-2 and TRBJ1-2, with D perhaps TRBD1 (5 bases). Germline CDR1 is LGHNA and CDR2 is YNFKEQ. With 0 bases removed from V and 5 bases from J, the gap between germline ends came to 10 bases. The CDR3 is 14 residues long. CDR3 sequence reads: CASSQDTGSYGYTF. As DNA, the CDR3 is TGTGCCAGCAGCCAAGATACAGGCTCTTATGGCTACACCTTC.

The chain has TRBV7-9 and TRBJ1-4; possible D gene TRBD1, 5 bases. V was clipped by 0 bases and J by 3 bases, with 11 bases between them. CDR3 length: 16 amino acids. CDR1 is SEHNR and CDR2 is FQNEAQ in the germline V gene (reference sequence). CDR3 coding DNA: TGTGCCAGCAGCTTAGCGCAGGAGGGACCTAATGAAAAACTGTTTTTT. Encoded protein: CASSLAQEGPNEKLFF.

This chain connects TRBV7-8 to TRBJ2-7, with D maybe TRBD1 (6 bases). V was cut by 5 bases and J by 4 bases, with 18 bases left in between. Germline V CDR1 and CDR2: SGHVS, FQNEAQ. The CDR3 is 15 amino acids. CDR3 nucleotide sequence: TGTGCCAGCAGCCCCCAGGGGAAAGAAGTATACGAGCAGTACTTC. Residues: CASSPQGKEVYEQYF.

The chain recombines TRBV5-1 with TRBJ1-4; D is unresolved. V lost 0 bases, J lost 5 bases, and 11 bases lay in between. Per the germline V gene, CDR1 is SGHRS and CDR2 is YFSETQ. The CDR3 length is 15 residues. CDR3 in DNA: TGCGCCAGCAGCTTGGCCGGGGAGAAGAATGAAAAACTGTTTTTT. Protein sequence: CASSLAGEKNEKLFF.

A remark on this clone: Because the CDR3's place on the DNA is in doubt, the DNA is left out and the CDR3 is given as listed by TCRdb. V and J are TRBV27 and TRBJ1-3; TRBD1, the D gene given by the table, was not confirmed from the DNA. The CDR3 length is 16 residues, termini included. Germline values: CDR1 MNHEY, CDR2 SMNVEV (reference sequence). CDR3 region: CASSSSGQGSGNTIYF.

This clone was observed once. The chain links TRBV4-3 to TRBJ2-7; TRBD1 aligns across 7 bases. Germline CDR1 and CDR2: LGHNA and YSLEER. The CDR3 covers 15 residues. Losses at the gene ends were 5 bases for V and 0 bases for J; bases not matched to a gene: 7. Here the CDR3 reads CASSRDRASSYEQYF. Here the CDR3 DNA reads TGCGCCAGCAGCAGAGACAGGGCAAGCTCCTACGAGCAGTACTTC.

This chain uses TRBV27 with TRBJ2-5, with D perhaps matching TRBD1 (6 bases). Germline CDR1 and CDR2: MNHEY and SMNVEV (reference sequence). Trimming pared 5 bases from V and 2 bases from J, leaving 12 bases between. The CDR3 spans 14 residues. CDR3: CASSLNQGQETQYF. CDR3 coding DNA: TGTGCCAGCAGTCTCAACCAGGGGCAAGAGACCCAGTACTTC.

V usage is TRBV7-9 and J usage is TRBJ2-2; the D gene is possibly TRBD2 (6 bases). This CDR3 region has 17 residues. Germline V gives CDR1 SEHNR, CDR2 FQNEAQ (reference sequence). Trimming cost V 9 bases and J 6 bases, with 26 bases left between them. CDR3 nucleotide sequence: TGTGCCAGTAACGTCATTAGCGGCTTAGTCTTTTCCGGGGAGCTGTTTTTT. Translating it yields CASNVISGLVFSGELFF.

V and J are TRBV5-1 and TRBJ2-7; possible D gene TRBD1, 5 bases. This CDR3 is 13 amino acids long. V was clipped by 2 bases and J by 1 base, with 7 bases between them. Germline V CDR1 and CDR2: SGHRS, YFSETQ. The CDR3 is CASSFDRSYEQYF. The CDR3 DNA reads TGCGCCAGCAGCTTCGACAGATCCTACGAGCAGTACTTC.

The chain couples TRBV6-6 to TRBJ2-5, with 8 positions matching TRBD1. The CDR3 has 13 residues. V shed 6 bases, J shed 4 bases, and the junction held 4 bases outside the gene matches. The germline CDR1 and CDR2 sequences are MNHNY and SVGAGI (reference sequence). This CDR3 reads CASSHQGAETQYF. The CDR3 coding sequence is TGTGCCAGCAGCCATCAGGGGGCAGAGACCCAGTACTTC.

The rearrangement joins TRBV19 to TRBJ1-1; D gene unclear. The V gene's germline CDR1 is LNHDA and CDR2 SQIVND (reference sequence). The germline V and J ends were trimmed by 6 bases and 1 base, with 12 bases remaining between them. This CDR3 comprises 14 residues. CDR3 region: CASSAGGRNTEAFF. CDR3 DNA sequence: TGTGCCAGTAGCGCCGGTGGTAGGAACACTGAAGCTTTCTTT.

In its sample, this clone was seen a few times. The chain links TRBV6-6 to TRBJ1-5; the D gene is possibly TRBD1 (5 bases). The CDR3 loop spans 15 amino acids. V was pared by 0 bases and J by 5 bases, with 11 bases between. Germline CDR1 is MNHNY and CDR2 is SVGAGI (reference sequence). CDR3 in DNA: TGTGCCAGCAGTTACTCAGGGTTAGGGGATCAGCCCCAGCATTTT. This translates into CASSYSGLGDQPQHF.